This T cell receptor beta chain comes out of a study of OX40 agonist ivuxolimab in advanced cancers. Looking at the study overall: Ivuxolimab, an antibody that agonizes OX40 (CD134), was administered to the patients. It was permissible to have had prior anti-PD-1, anti-PD-L1 or anti-CTLA-4 therapy, and over 35% had some.

The data were produced by immunoSEQ multiplex PCR, yet TCRdb's version contains in-frame clones alone and is incomplete. The sample has 54,000 or so clones, 60% to 80% seen once. With 7 bases removed from V and 2 bases from J, the gap between germline ends came to 15 bases. Germline V gene sequence: CDR1 LNHDA, CDR2 SQIVND (reference sequence). The CDR3 is made up of 15 amino acids. The starting material was CD4+ or CD8+ T cells sorted from blood, obtained in a trial of the OX40 agonist ivuxolimab. The TCR comes from an adult with an advanced solid tumor such as melanoma, head and neck, liver or kidney cancer. The chain combines TRBV19 with TRBJ1-5; D not certain. CDR3 amino acids: CASTLWGLGNQPQHF. The DNA for the CDR3 is TGTGCCAGTACCCTGTGGGGATTGGGCAATCAGCCCCAGCATTTT.